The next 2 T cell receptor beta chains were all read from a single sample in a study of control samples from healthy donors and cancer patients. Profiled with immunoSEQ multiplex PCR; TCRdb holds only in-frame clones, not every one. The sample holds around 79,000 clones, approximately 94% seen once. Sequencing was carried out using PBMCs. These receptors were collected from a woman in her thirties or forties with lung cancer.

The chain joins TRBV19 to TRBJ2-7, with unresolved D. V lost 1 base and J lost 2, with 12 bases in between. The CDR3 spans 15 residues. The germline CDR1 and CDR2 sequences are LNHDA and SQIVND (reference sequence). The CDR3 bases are TGTGCCAGTAGTATAGTTTACCAGAGCACCTACGAGCAGTACTTC. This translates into CASSIVYQSTYEQYF.

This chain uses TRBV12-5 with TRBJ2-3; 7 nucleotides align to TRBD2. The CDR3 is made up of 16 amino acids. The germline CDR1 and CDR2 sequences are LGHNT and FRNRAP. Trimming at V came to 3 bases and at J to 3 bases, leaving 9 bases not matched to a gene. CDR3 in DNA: TGTGCTAGTGGTTTAGGAGCGGGACTCGGGACAGATACGCAGTATTTT. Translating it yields CASGLGAGLGTDTQYF.